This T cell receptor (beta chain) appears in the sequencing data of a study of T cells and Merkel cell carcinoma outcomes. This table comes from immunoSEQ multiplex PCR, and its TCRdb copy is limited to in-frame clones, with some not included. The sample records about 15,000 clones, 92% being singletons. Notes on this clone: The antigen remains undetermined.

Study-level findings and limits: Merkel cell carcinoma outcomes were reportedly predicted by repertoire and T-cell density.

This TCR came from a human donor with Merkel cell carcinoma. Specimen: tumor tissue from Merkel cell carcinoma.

CDR3 loop: CASRSTLGETQYF. CDR3 nucleotides: TGTGCCAGCAGGTCGACTTTGGGAGAGACCCAGTACTTC. J is TRBJ2-5 and V is TRBV6-1; the D is unclear. Germline CDR1 MNHNS, CDR2 SASEGT. The CDR3 is made up of 13 amino acids. The V end was cut by 6 bases, the J end by 4 bases, with 12 bases between.